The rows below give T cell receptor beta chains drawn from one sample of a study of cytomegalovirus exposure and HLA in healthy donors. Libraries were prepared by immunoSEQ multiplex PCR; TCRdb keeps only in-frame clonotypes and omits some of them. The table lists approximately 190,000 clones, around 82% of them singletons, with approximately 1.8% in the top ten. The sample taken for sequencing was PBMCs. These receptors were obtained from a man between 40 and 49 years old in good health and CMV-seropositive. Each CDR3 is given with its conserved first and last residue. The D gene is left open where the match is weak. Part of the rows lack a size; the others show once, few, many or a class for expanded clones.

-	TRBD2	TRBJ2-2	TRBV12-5	CASGPTTSRKNTGELFF	TGTGCTAGTGGTCCGACGACTAGCCGCAAAAACACCGGGGAGCTGTTTTTT
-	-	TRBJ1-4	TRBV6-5	CASSYRGATNEKLFF	TGTGCCAGCAGTTATAGGGGTGCAACTAATGAAAAACTGTTTTTT
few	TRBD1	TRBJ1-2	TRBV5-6	CASSPVGDRDFYGYTF	TGTGCCAGCAGCCCCGTTGGGGACAGGGACTTCTATGGCTACACCTTC
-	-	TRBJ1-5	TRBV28	CASLGGFLQPQHF	TGTGCCAGCCTCGGGGGGTTCCTTCAGCCCCAGCATTTT
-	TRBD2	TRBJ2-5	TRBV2	CASGGGRNPQETQYF	TGTGCCAGCGGAGGCGGGAGAAACCCCCAAGAGACCCAGTACTTC
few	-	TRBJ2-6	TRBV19	CATHPDSFISGANVLTF	TGTGCCACCCACCCGGACAGCTTCATTTCTGGGGCCAACGTCCTGACTTTC
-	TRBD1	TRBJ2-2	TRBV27	CASSPPRQGWDTGELFF	TGTGCCAGCAGCCCGCCCCGACAGGGCTGGGACACCGGGGAGCTGTTTTTT
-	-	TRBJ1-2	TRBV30	CAWSRQLYGYTF	TGTGCCTGGAGTCGACAGCTCTATGGCTACACCTTC
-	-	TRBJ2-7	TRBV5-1	CASSFTGIYEQYF	TGCGCCAGCAGCTTCACAGGGATCTACGAGCAGTACTTC
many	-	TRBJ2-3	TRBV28	CASRSGGGSWDTQYF	TGTGCCAGCCGGTCGGGAGGGGGCTCATGGGATACGCAGTATTTT
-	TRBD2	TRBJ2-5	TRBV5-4	CASSALAVQETQYF	TGTGCCAGCAGCGCACTAGCGGTCCAAGAGACCCAGTACTTC
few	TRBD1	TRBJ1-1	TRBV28	CASSFGQGVSLNTEAFF	TGTGCCAGCAGTTTCGGACAGGGGGTCTCGTTGAACACTGAAGCTTTCTTT
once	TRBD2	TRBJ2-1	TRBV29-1	CSVLAGYNEQFF	TGCAGCGTCTTAGCGGGATACAATGAGCAGTTCTTC
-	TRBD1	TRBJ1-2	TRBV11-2	CASSVGTGVSYTF	TGTGCCAGCAGCGTCGGGACAGGGGTTAGCTACACCTTC
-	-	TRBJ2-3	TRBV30	CAWSVLPDTQYF	TGTGCCTGGAGTGTACTGCCAGATACGCAGTATTTT
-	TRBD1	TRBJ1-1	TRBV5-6	CASSPLGQGQMNTEAFF	TGTGCCAGCAGCCCGTTGGGACAGGGGCAAATGAACACTGAAGCTTTCTTT
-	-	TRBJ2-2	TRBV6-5	CASSPHRVTGELFF	TGTGCCAGCAGCCCCCACAGGGTCACCGGGGAGCTGTTTTTT
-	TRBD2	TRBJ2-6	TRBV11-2	CASSPSRLAARSGANVLTF	TGTGCCAGCAGCCCAAGCAGGCTAGCGGCCCGCTCTGGGGCCAACGTCCTGACTTTC
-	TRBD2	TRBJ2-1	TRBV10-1	CASKPSGSFNEQFF	TGCGCCAGCAAACCTAGCGGGAGTTTCAATGAGCAGTTCTTC
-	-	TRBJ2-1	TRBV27	CASSRRSGTIYNEQFF	TGTGCCAGCAGTCGGCGGAGCGGAACTATCTACAATGAGCAGTTCTTC
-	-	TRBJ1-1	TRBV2	CASSERGREAFF	TGTGCCAGCAGTGAACGCGGCAGAGAAGCTTTCTTT
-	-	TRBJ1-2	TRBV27	CASSLSAGTANYGYTF	TGTGCCAGCAGTTTATCTGCGGGGACGGCTAACTATGGCTACACCTTC
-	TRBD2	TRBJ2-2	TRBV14	CASSHSLLLAGAGELFF	TGTGCCAGCAGCCATTCTCTGTTACTAGCGGGAGCCGGGGAGCTGTTTTTT
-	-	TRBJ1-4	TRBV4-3	CASSKEIGAAIEKLFF	TGCGCCAGCAGCAAGGAAATTGGGGCAGCTATCGAAAAACTGTTTTTT
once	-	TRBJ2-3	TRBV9	CASSVVGEVGTDTQYF	TGTGCCAGCAGCGTAGTTGGGGAGGTCGGCACAGATACGCAGTATTTT
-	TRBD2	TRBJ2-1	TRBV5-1	CASMFRPEGLAVSYNEQFF	TGCGCCAGCATGTTCCGCCCGGAGGGACTAGCGGTATCCTACAATGAGCAGTTCTTC
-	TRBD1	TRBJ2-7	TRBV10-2	CASSAGTGTHEQYF	TGCGCCAGCAGTGCCGGGACAGGGACCCACGAGCAGTACTTC
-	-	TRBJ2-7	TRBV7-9	CSSSPWVDRFSYEQYF	TGTTCCAGCAGCCCCTGGGTCGACAGGTTTTCCTACGAGCAGTACTTC
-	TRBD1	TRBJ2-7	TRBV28	CASSLRDRGSEQYF	TGTGCCAGCAGTTTAAGGGACAGGGGAAGCGAGCAGTACTTC
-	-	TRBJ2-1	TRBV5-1	CASSFSTGTIHGNEQFF	TGCGCCAGCAGCTTTTCAACCGGGACAATCCATGGGAATGAGCAGTTCTTC
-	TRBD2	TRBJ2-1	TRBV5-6	CASDVVGLAHNNEQFF	TGTGCCAGCGATGTCGTAGGACTAGCACATAACAATGAGCAGTTCTTC
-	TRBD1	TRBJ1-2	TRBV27	CASSLDRTGGGYTF	TGTGCCAGCAGTCTCGACCGGACAGGGGGCGGCTACACCTTC
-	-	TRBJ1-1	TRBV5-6	CASSDETGLKNTEAFF	TGTGCCAGCAGCGACGAAACGGGACTCAAGAACACTGAAGCTTTCTTT
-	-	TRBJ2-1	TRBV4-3	CASSHTVSYNEQFF	TGCGCCAGCAGCCATACCGTCAGTTACAATGAGCAGTTCTTC
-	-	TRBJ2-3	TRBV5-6	CASSLDVAGTDTQYF	TGTGCCAGCAGCTTGGATGTAGCCGGCACAGATACGCAGTATTTT
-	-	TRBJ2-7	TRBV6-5	CASSYSTGESSYEQYF	TGTGCCAGCAGTTACTCAACGGGTGAGAGCTCCTACGAGCAGTACTTC
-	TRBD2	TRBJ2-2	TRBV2	CASRAGYSGRAGGELFF	TGTGCCAGCAGAGCTGGATATAGCGGGAGGGCTGGCGGGGAGCTGTTTTTT
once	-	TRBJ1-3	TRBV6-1	CASSEVGGSGNTIYF	TGTGCCAGCAGTGAAGTGGGAGGCTCTGGAAACACCATATATTTT
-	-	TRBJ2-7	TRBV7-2	CASSLSQLSYEQYF	TGTGCCAGCAGCTTATCCCAGTTGTCCTACGAGCAGTACTTC
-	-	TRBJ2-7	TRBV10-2	CASTAAGPAREQYF	TGCGCCAGCACAGCCGCGGGACCTGCTCGTGAGCAGTACTTC
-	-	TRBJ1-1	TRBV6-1	CASSTWETEAFF	TGTGCCAGCAGTACCTGGGAGACTGAAGCTTTCTTT
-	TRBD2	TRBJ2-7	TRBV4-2	CASSQHGRADYEQYF	TGTGCCAGCAGCCAACACGGGAGGGCAGACTACGAGCAGTACTTC
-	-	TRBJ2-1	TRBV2	CASSEVAGAGNEQFF	TGTGCCAGCAGTGAAGTCGCAGGGGCAGGGAATGAGCAGTTCTTC
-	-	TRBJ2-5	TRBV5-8	CASSTGGQETQYF	TGTGCCAGCAGCACGGGTGGTCAAGAGACCCAGTACTTC
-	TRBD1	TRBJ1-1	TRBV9	CASSVDDRGYEAFF	TGTGCCAGCAGCGTAGATGACAGGGGATATGAAGCTTTCTTT
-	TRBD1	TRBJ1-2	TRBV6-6	CASSPGTGYGYTF	TGTGCCAGCAGTCCCGGGACAGGGTATGGCTACACCTTC
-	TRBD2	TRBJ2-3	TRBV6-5	CASSPRTRSSDTQYF	TGTGCCAGCAGTCCCCGGACTAGGAGCTCAGATACGCAGTATTTT
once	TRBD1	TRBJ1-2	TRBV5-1	CASSGPGQGGGYTF	TGCGCCAGCAGCGGTCCGGGACAGGGGGGCGGCTACACCTTC
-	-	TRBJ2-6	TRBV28	CASSLRQGINSGANVLTF	TGTGCCAGCAGTTTAAGGCAGGGTATTAACTCTGGGGCCAACGTCCTGACTTTC
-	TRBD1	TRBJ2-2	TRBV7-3	CASSPLTGGTNTGELFF	TGTGCCAGCAGCCCGTTGACAGGGGGGACGAACACCGGGGAGCTGTTTTTT
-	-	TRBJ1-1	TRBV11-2	CASSSFFIGRGDTEAFF	TGTGCCAGCAGCTCTTTCTTTATCGGACGGGGGGACACTGAAGCTTTCTTT
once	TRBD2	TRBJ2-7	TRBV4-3	CASSQGLAGVTDGYEQYF	TGCGCCAGCAGCCAAGGGCTAGCGGGAGTCACGGACGGCTACGAGCAGTACTTC
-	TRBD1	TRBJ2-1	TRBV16	CASSPSRVQGRRDNEQFF	TGTGCCAGCAGCCCTTCCCGGGTACAGGGGAGAAGAGACAATGAGCAGTTCTTC